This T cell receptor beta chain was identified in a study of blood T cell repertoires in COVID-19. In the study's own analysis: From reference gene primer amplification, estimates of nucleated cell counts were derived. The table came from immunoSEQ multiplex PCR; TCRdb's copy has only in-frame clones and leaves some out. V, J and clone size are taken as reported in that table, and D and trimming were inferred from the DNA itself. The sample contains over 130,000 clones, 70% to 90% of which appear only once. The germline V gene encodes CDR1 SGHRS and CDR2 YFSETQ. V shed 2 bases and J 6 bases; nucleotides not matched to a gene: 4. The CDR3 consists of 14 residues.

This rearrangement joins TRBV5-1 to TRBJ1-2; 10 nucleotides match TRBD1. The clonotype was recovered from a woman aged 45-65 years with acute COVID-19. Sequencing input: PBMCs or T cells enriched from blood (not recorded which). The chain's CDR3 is CASSFMTGGDGYTF. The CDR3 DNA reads TGCGCCAGCAGCTTTATGACAGGGGGCGATGGCTACACCTTC.